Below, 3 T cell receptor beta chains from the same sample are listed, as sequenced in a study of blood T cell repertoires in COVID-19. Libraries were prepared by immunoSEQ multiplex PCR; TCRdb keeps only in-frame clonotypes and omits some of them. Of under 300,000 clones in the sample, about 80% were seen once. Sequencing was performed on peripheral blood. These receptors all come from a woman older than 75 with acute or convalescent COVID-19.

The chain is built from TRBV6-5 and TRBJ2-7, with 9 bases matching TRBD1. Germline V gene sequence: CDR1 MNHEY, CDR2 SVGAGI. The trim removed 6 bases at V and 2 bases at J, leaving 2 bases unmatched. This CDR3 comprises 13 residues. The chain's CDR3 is CASSRDRAYEQYF. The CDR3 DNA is TGTGCCAGCAGCCGGGACAGGGCCTACGAGCAGTACTTC.

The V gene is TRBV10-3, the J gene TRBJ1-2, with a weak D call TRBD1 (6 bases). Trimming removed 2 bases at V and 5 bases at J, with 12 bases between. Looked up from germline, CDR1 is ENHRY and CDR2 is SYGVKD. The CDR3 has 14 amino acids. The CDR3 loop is CAISEGGARYGYTF. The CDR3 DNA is TGTGCCATCAGTGAGGGGGGGGCGCGGTATGGCTACACCTTC.

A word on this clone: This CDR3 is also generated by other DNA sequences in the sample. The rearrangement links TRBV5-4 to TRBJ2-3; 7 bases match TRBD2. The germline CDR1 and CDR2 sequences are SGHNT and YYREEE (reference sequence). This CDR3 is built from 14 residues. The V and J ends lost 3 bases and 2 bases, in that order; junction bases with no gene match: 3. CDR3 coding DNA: TGTGCCAGCAGCTCGAGCGGGGACACAGATACGCAGTATTTT. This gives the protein CASSSSGDTDTQYF.